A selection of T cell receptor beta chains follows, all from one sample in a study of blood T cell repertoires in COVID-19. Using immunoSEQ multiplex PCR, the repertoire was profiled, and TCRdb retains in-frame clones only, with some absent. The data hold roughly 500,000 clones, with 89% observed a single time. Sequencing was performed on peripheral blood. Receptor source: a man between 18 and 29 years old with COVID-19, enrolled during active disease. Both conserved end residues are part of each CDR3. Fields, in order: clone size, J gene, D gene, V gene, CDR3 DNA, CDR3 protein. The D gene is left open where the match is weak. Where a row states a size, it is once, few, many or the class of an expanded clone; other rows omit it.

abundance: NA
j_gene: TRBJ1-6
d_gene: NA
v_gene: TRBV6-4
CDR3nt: TGTGCCAGCAGTGAAACCGGGACAAATTCACCCCTCCACTTT
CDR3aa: CASSETGTNSPLHF

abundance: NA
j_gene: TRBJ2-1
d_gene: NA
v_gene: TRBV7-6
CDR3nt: TGTGCCAGCAGCTTAGGGCCGCCCACGAGGAGCGCGACGGAGGGAAATGAGCAGTTCTTC
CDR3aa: CASSLGPPTRSATEGNEQFF

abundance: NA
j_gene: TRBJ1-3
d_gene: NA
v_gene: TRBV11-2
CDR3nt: TGTGCCAGCAGCTTAGGAGGCCAACTTGCTGGAAACACCATATATTTT
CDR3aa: CASSLGGQLAGNTIYF

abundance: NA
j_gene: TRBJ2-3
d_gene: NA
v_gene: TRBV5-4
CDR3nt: TGTGCCAGCAGCTTTGCGGGTAGCACAGATACGCAGTATTTT
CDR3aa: CASSFAGSTDTQYF

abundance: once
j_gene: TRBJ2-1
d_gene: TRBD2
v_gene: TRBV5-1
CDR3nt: TGCGCCAGCAGCGTGGTCGGGACTAGCCTCAATGAGCAGTTCTTC
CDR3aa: CASSVVGTSLNEQFF

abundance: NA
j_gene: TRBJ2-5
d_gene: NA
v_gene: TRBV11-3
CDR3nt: TGTGCCAGCAGCCGCGCCGGGGGAAGAAAAGAGACCCAGTACTTC
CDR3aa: CASSRAGGRKETQYF

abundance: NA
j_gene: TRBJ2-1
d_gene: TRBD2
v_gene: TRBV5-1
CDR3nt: TGCGCCAGCAGCACTCCGGGACTAGGAGCCGGTGAGCAGTTCTTC
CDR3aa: CASSTPGLGAGEQFF

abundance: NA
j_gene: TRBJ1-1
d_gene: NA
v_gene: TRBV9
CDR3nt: TGTGCCAGCAGCGGACAGGACCAAGAAGCTTTCTTT
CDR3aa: CASSGQDQEAFF

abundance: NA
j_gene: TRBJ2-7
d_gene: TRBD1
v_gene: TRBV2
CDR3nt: TGTGCCAGCACGGCACAGGGGGCGGGATACTACGAGCAGTACTTC
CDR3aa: CASTAQGAGYYEQYF

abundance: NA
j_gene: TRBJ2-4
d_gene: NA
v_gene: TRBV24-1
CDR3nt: TGTGCCACCACTGGGGACTTTCAGTACTTC
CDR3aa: CATTGDFQYF

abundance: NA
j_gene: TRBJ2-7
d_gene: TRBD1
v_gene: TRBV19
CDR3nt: TGTGCCAGTAGTGGACCTAAGACAGGGGGCAGCGAGCAGTACTTC
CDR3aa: CASSGPKTGGSEQYF

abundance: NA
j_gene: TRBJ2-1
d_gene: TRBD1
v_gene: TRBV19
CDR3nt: TGTGCCAGTACTAGTGAGACAGGGTTTTTCCATGAGCAGTTCTTC
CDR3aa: CASTSETGFFHEQFF

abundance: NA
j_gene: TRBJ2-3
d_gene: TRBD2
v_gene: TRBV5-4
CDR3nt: TGTGCCAGCAGCTCGGGGGGAGGCACAGATACGCAGTATTTT
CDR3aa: CASSSGGGTDTQYF

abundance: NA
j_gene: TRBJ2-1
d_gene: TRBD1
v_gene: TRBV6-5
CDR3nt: TGTGCCAGCAGTTATGAGACAGGGACGGTCAATGAGCAGTTCTTC
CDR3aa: CASSYETGTVNEQFF

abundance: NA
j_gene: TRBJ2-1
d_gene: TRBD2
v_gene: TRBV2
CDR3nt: TGTGCCAGCAAAGAGGGCGGGGGGCCCCTTTACAATGAGCAGTTCTTC
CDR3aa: CASKEGGGPLYNEQFF

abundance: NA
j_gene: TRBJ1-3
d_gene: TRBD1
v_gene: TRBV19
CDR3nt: TGTGCCAGTAGTAATCAGGGGGCTGGAAACACCATATATTTT
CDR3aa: CASSNQGAGNTIYF

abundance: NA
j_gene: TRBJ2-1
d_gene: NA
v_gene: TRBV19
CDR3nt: TGTGCCAGTAGTATCGGCGTGGGAGGGGGGGAGCAGTTCTTC
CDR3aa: CASSIGVGGGEQFF

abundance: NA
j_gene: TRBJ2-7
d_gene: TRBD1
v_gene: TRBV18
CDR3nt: TGTGCCAGCTCACCATTTGGACAGGTCTACGAGCAGTACTTC
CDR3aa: CASSPFGQVYEQYF

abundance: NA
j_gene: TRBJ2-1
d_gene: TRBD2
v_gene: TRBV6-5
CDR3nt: TGTGCCAGCAGGGCAGAAGCGGGGGTTTACAATGAGCAGTTCTTC
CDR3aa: CASRAEAGVYNEQFF

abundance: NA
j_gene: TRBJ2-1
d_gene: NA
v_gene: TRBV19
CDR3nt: TGTGCCAGTACCTCATATTTGGGCGGGGTTAATGAGCAGTTCTTC
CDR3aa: CASTSYLGGVNEQFF

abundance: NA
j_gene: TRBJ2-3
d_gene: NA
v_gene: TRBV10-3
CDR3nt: TGTGCCATCAGTTTAACCGGAAACGGGGGTAGCACAGATACGCAGTATTTT
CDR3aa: CAISLTGNGGSTDTQYF

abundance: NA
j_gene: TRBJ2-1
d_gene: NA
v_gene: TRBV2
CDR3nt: TGTGCCAGCAGGGCCGGGATCAATGAGCAGTTCTTC
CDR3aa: CASRAGINEQFF

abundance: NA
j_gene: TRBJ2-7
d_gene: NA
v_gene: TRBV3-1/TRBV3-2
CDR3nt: TGTGCCAGCAGCCAAGGTATCCGCGAAAAGCAGTACTTC
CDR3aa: CASSQGIREKQYF

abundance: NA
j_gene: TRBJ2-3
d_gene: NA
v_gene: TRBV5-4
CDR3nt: TGTGCCAGCAGCAAAGGGGCAGGGATGTCAGATACGCAGTATTTT
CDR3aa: CASSKGAGMSDTQYF

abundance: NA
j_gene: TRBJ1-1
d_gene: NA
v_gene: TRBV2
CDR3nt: TGTGCCAGCAGTGAACGAGCCACTGAAGCTTTCTTT
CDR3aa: CASSERATEAFF

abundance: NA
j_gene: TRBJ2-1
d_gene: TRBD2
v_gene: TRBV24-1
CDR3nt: TGTGCCACCAGTGATTTGGGCGGGGGTAATGAGCAGTTCTTC
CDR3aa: CATSDLGGGNEQFF

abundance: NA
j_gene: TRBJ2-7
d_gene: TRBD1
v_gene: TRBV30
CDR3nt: TGTGCCTGGGGCGGGACAGGGAGACCCTACGAGCAGTACTTC
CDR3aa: CAWGGTGRPYEQYF

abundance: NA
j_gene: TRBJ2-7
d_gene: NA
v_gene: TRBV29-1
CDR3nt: TGCAGCGTTGCTTCAGGGCCAACTTCCTACGAGCAGTACTTC
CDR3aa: CSVASGPTSYEQYF

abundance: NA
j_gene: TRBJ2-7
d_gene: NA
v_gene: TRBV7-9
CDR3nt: TGTGCCAGCAGCTTTGAGGGAGAGCGAAACGAGCAGTACTTC
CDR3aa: CASSFEGERNEQYF

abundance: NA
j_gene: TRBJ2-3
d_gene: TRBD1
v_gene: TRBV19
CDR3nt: TGTGCCAGTAGTCCAACAGGGGGTCCTAGCACAGATACGCAGTATTTT
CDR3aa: CASSPTGGPSTDTQYF

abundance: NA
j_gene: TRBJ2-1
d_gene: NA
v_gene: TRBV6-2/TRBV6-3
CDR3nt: TGTGCCAGCAGTGAGCGAAGCTCCTACAATGAGCAGTTCTTC
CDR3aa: CASSERSSYNEQFF

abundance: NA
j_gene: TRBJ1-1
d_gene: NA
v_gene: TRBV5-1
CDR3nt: TGCGCCAGCAGCACATCGGGACACAAGAACACTGAAGCTTTCTTT
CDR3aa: CASSTSGHKNTEAFF

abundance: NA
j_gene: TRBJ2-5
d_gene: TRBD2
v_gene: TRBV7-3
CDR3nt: TGTGCCAGCAGCCGGGGTCTGAGCGGGACTCAAGAGACCCAGTACTTC
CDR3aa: CASSRGLSGTQETQYF